This TCR beta chain was obtained from a study of blood T cells in healthy people across ages. Study-level results: PBMC samples, being unsorted, prevented any conclusive comparison of naive and antigen-experienced cells.

About this clonotype: Its antigen is unknown.

A J-beta primer mix and a sample-barcoded 5' primer were used in a second PCR of about 7 to 12 cycles. In TCRdb, the 5' RACE reads were re-called with MiXCR into one record per CDR3 protein. This table has around 1.5 million distinct CDR3 sequences, 59% appearing once. V was trimmed by 5 bases and J by 7 bases, leaving 15 bases between them. This CDR3 has 14 residues. The chain has TRBV12-3 or TRBV12-4 and TRBJ1-5, with D perhaps matching TRBD1 (5 bases). The clonotype originates from a man aged 18 to 35 in good health. Sequencing was carried out using blood. DNA of the CDR3: TGTGCCAGCAGTCCATGGGGGTTAGGGCAGCCCCAGCATTTT. Its translation is CASSPWGLGQPQHF.